This is a list of T cell receptor beta chains from one sample in a study of Graves' ophthalmopathy and Graves' hyperthyroidism. A single record per CDR3 protein comes from TCRdb applying MiXCR to the multiplex PCR reads. The table has 400,000 to 500,000 distinct CDR3 sequences, under 25% seen once. Sequencing was done on a sample of peripheral blood. The origin of the receptors is a woman between 18 and 29 years old with stable Graves' hyperthyroidism. The CDR3 runs from the conserved cysteine through the conserved F or W. D genes are given only for firm matches. The size field is filled for only some rows; it gives once, few, many or a size class.

j_gene,abundance,d_gene,len,v_gene,CDR3aa,CDR3nt
TRBJ1-2,many,.,13,TRBV29-1,CSVDVPAVGGYTF,TGCAGCGTTGATGTTCCGGCCGTCGGGGGCTACACCTTC
TRBJ1-2,once,TRBD1,18,TRBV10-3,CAISVPGQVVSVLVGYSF,TGTGCGATCAGTGTCCCGGGACAGGTAGTTTCTGTCCTGGTTGGCTACAGCTTC
TRBJ2-5,many,.,14,TRBV4-2,CASSQERGLETQYF,TGTGCCAGCAGCCAAGAACGGGGCTTGGAGACCCAGTACTTC
TRBJ2-2,many,.,14,TRBV7-2,CASSGLRNTGELFF,TGTGCCAGCAGCGGACTTCGGAACACCGGGGAGCTGTTTTTT
TRBJ2-7,many,.,14,TRBV20-1,CSARGSAGNYEQYF,TGCAGTGCTAGAGGAAGCGCAGGAAACTACGAGCAGTACTTC
TRBJ2-5,many,.,15,TRBV28,CASSSPAEEQETQYF,TGTGCCAGCAGCTCCCCGGCGGAGGAGCAAGAGACCCAGTACTTC
TRBJ2-7,few,TRBD1,16,TRBV3-1,CASSHSDRGGSYEQYF,TGTGCCAGCAGCCACTCGGACAGGGGTGGCTCCTACGAGCAGTACTTC
TRBJ2-7,.,TRBD2,15,TRBV6-2/TRBV6-3,CASSAAGTSNYEQYF,TGTGCCAGCAGTGCCGCCGGGACTAGCAACTACGAGCAGTACTTC
TRBJ2-7,many,TRBD2,13,TRBV20-1,CSAREAGAHEQYF,TGCAGCGCCCGTGAGGCGGGAGCCCACGAGCAGTACTTC
TRBJ2-7,many,TRBD2,15,TRBV6-5,CASSYSGTRSSEQYF,TGTGCCAGCAGTTACTCCGGGACTAGGTCTTCCGAGCAGTACTTC
TRBJ2-7,many,.,15,TRBV4-1,CASSQEPDVSYEQYF,TGCGCCAGCAGCCAAGAACCAGACGTCTCCTACGAGCAGTACTTC
TRBJ2-7,.,TRBD2,12,TRBV29-1,CSGSGGGSEQYF,TGCAGCGGCTCAGGTGGCGGGAGCGAGCAGTACTTC
TRBJ1-5,many,TRBD1,16,TRBV15,CATSRADRGGGQPQHF,TGTGCCACCAGCAGAGCAGACAGGGGCGGGGGTCAGCCCCAGCATTTT
TRBJ2-5,many,.,14,TRBV5-1,CASSFGVYQETQYF,TGCGCCAGCAGCTTTGGGGTGTACCAAGAGACCCAGTACTTC
TRBJ1-1,many,TRBD1,15,TRBV5-1,CASSNRQGMNTEAFF,TGCGCCAGCAGCAATCGACAGGGCATGAACACTGAAGCTTTCTTT
TRBJ2-7,.,.,12,TRBV19,CASGDTSYEQYF,TGTGCCAGCGGTGACACGTCCTACGAGCAGTACTTC
TRBJ2-7,many,TRBD1,17,TRBV6-5,CASSYQWDRGLLGEQYF,TGTGCCAGCAGTTACCAATGGGACAGGGGGCTACTAGGGGAGCAGTACTTC
TRBJ2-2,.,.,15,TRBV6-1,CASTIGGLESRELFF,TGTGCCAGCACCATAGGGGGGCTCGAGTCCCGGGAGCTGTTTTTT
TRBJ2-7,.,.,14,TRBV20-1,CSARRGADPGEQYF,TGCAGTGCTAGGAGGGGCGCTGACCCTGGCGAGCAGTACTTC
TRBJ2-7,.,TRBD2,16,TRBV6-5,CASSLTRLAGSVEQYF,TGTGCCAGCAGTTTGACCAGACTAGCGGGGTCCGTTGAGCAGTACTTC
TRBJ2-2,.,.,15,TRBV7-2,CASSFVRTNTGELFF,TGTGCCAGCAGCTTCGTAAGAACGAACACCGGGGAGCTGTTTTTT
TRBJ2-7,many,TRBD1,16,TRBV4-1,CASSQVPGTGAHEQYF,TGCGCCAGCAGCCAAGTACCGGGGACAGGGGCCCACGAGCAGTACTTC
TRBJ1-1,.,.,14,TRBV28,CASSRLGLVAEAFF,TGTGCCAGCAGCCGGCTGGGACTCGTAGCCGAAGCTTTCTTT
TRBJ2-7,.,.,14,TRBV30,CAWSKFADTYEQYF,TGTGCCTGGAGTAAGTTTGCTGATACCTACGAGCAGTACTTC
TRBJ1-5,.,.,14,TRBV2,CASKEQYSNQPQHF,TGTGCCAGCAAGGAACAGTATAGCAATCAGCCCCAGCATTTT
TRBJ1-2,many,TRBD1,15,TRBV10-3,CAISDGTGGIHGYTF,TGTGCCATCAGTGATGGGACAGGGGGAATCCATGGCTACACCTTC
TRBJ2-7,many,TRBD1,15,TRBV12-3/TRBV12-4,CASSPDRGNSYEQYF,TGTGCCAGCAGCCCGGACAGGGGAAACTCCTACGAGCAGTACTTC
TRBJ2-7,many,.,14,TRBV6-5,CASSSGLGAYEQYF,TGTGCCAGCAGTTCGGGCTTAGGGGCCTACGAGCAGTACTTC
TRBJ1-3,many,.,14,TRBV6-1,CASSDPGRGNTIYF,TGTGCCAGCAGTGATCCAGGGAGAGGTAACACCATATATTTT
TRBJ2-7,few,.,13,TRBV18,CASSPGWWYEQYF,TGTGCCAGCTCACCCGGGTGGTGGTACGAGCAGTACTTC
TRBJ1-1,many,.,15,TRBV7-9,CASSLASLTNTEAFF,TGTGCCAGCAGCTTAGCCTCGCTTACGAACACTGAAGCTTTCTTT
TRBJ1-1,many,TRBD1,15,TRBV12-5,CASEDYRGANTEAFF,TGTGCTAGTGAGGACTACAGGGGGGCGAACACTGAAGCTTTCTTT
TRBJ1-1,.,.,14,TRBV10-3,CAISGTTVNTEAFF,TGTGCCATCAGTGGGACGACGGTGAACACTGAAGCTTTCTTT
TRBJ2-6,.,.,13,TRBV6-1,CASMKLGANVLTF,TGTGCCAGCATGAAGCTCGGGGCCAACGTCCTGACTTTC
TRBJ2-5,many,TRBD2,18,TRBV28,CTSSLAGLAAPGGETQYF,TGTACCAGCAGTTTAGCGGGACTAGCGGCTCCCGGAGGGGAGACCCAGTACTTC
TRBJ1-2,many,.,15,TRBV15,CATSRDPGGGSGYTF,TGTGCCACCAGCAGAGATCCGGGGGGCGGCTCTGGCTACACCTTC
TRBJ2-7,many,.,15,TRBV7-9,CASSEQGRSSYEQYF,TGTGCCAGCAGCGAACAGGGAAGGAGCTCCTACGAGCAGTACTTC
TRBJ2-7,many,.,13,TRBV6-2/TRBV6-3,CASSPGSHYEQYF,TGTGCCAGCAGCCCGGGATCCCACTACGAGCAGTACTTC
TRBJ1-5,many,TRBD1,16,TRBV6-5,CASSYSPQGSGQPQHF,TGTGCCAGCAGTTATTCGCCACAGGGGAGCGGTCAGCCCCAGCATTTT
TRBJ2-4,many,TRBD1,18,TRBV6-1,CASSEWGTGARAKNIQYF,TGTGCCAGCAGTGAATGGGGGACAGGGGCCCGAGCCAAAAACATTCAGTACTTC
TRBJ2-5,few,.,14,TRBV6-1,CASSETGRAETQYF,TGTGCCAGCAGTGAAACAGGGAGAGCGGAGACCCAGTACTTC
TRBJ2-5,few,.,12,TRBV29-1,CSVEEARETQYF,TGCAGCGTTGAAGAGGCCCGGGAGACCCAGTACTTC
TRBJ1-1,many,.,14,TRBV20-1,CSASKPGLNKEAFF,TGCAGTGCTAGTAAACCGGGACTCAACAAGGAAGCTTTCTTT
TRBJ1-2,many,TRBD1,16,TRBV3-1,CASSPRETGAYYGYTF,TGTGCCAGCAGCCCTAGGGAGACAGGGGCTTACTATGGCTACACCTTC
TRBJ1-1,many,.,14,TRBV27,CASRRSGVNTEAFF,TGTGCCAGTCGACGCAGCGGCGTGAACACTGAAGCTTTCTTT
TRBJ2-2,many,TRBD2,13,TRBV7-2,CASSRSAGGGLFF,TGTGCCAGCAGCCGGTCCGCGGGAGGTGGGCTGTTTTTT